The entry that follows covers one TCR beta chain sequence. Repertoires were generated with immunoSEQ multiplex PCR, while TCRdb's copy carries only in-frame clones and drops some. Here the sample spans 220,000 or so clones, 89% being singletons. The junction had 4 bases not matched to a gene; V was cut back by 6 bases and J by 7 bases. The CDR3 is 12 residues long. The sample belongs to a study of blood T cell repertoires in COVID-19. The J gene is TRBJ1-2, the V gene TRBV12-3 or TRBV12-4; 8 bases fit TRBD1. The sample taken for sequencing was peripheral blood. This TCR was recovered from a man in his 60s who had recovered from COVID-19. Here the CDR3 reads CASSMDRVGYTF. CDR3 DNA: TGTGCCAGCAGCATGGACAGGGTTGGCTACACCTTC.